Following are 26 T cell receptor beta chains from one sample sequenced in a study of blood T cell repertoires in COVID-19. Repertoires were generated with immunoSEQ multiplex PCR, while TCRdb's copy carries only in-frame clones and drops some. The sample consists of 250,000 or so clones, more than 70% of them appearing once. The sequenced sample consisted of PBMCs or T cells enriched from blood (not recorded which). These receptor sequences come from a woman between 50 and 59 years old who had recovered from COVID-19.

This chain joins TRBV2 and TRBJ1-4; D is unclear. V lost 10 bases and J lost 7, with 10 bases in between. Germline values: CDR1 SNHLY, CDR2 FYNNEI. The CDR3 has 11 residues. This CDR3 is CATRQAEKLFF. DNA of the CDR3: TGTGCCACCCGTCAGGCTGAAAAACTGTTTTTT.

The CDR3: CAWRPGGYEKLFF. CDR3 DNA: TGTGCCTGGAGGCCGGGGGGATATGAAAAACTGTTTTTT. The rearrangement uses TRBV30 and TRBJ1-4, with a possible D match to TRBD1 (5 bases). The CDR3 loop spans 13 amino acids. Trimming shortened V by 3 bases and J by 6 bases, and 11 bases separated the two germline ends. Germline lookup yields CDR1 GTSNPN and CDR2 SVGIG (reference sequence). The full variable domain, rest sourced from reference TRBV30 and TRBJ1-4, is SQTIHQWPATLVQPVGSPLSLECTVEGTSNPNLYWYRQAAGRGLQLLFYSVGIGQISSEVPQNLSASRPQDRQFILSSKKLLLSDSGFYLCAWRPGGYEKLFFGSGTQLSVL.

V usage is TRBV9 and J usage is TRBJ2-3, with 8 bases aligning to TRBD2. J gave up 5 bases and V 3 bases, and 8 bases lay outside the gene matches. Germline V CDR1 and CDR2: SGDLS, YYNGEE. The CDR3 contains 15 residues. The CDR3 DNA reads TGTGCCAGCAGCGACGGGACTAGGTGGATAGATACGCAGTATTTT. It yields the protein CASSDGTRWIDTQYF.

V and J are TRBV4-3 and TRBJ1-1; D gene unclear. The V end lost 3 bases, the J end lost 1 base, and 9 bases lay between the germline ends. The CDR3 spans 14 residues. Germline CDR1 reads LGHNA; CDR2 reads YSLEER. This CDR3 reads CASSHEAWNTEAFF. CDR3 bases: TGCGCCAGCAGCCACGAGGCTTGGAACACTGAAGCTTTCTTT.

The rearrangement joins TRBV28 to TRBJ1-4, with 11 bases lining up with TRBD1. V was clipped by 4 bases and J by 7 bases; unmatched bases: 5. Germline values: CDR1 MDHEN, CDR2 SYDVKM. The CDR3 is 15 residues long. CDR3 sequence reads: CASSSPGTGGEKLFF. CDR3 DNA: TGTGCCAGCAGTTCCCCGGGGACAGGGGGTGAAAAACTGTTTTTT. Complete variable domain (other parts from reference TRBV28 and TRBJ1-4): DVKVTQSSRYLVKRTGEKVFLECVQDMDHENMFWYRQDPGLGLRLIYFSYDVKMKEKGDIPEGYSVSREKKERFSLILESASTNQTSMYLCASSSPGTGGEKLFFGSGTQLSVL.

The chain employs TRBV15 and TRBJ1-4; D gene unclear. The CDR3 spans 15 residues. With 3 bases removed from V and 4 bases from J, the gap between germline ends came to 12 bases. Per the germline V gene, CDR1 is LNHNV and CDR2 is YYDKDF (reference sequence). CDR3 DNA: TGTGCCACCAGCAGGGCTCCTGGGAGTAATGAAAAACTGTTTTTT. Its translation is CATSRAPGSNEKLFF. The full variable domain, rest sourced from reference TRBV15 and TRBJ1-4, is DAMVIQNPRYQVTQFGKPVTLSCSQTLNHNVMYWYQQKSSQAPKLLFHYYDKDFNNEADTPDNFQSRRPNTSFCFLDIRSPGLGDTAMYLCATSRAPGSNEKLFFGSGTQLSVL.

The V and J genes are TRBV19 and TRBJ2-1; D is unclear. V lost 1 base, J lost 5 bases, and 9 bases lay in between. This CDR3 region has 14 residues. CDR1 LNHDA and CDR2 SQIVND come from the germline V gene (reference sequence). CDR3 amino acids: CASSIVAIHNEQFF. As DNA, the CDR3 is TGTGCCAGTAGTATAGTAGCAATCCACAATGAGCAGTTCTTC.

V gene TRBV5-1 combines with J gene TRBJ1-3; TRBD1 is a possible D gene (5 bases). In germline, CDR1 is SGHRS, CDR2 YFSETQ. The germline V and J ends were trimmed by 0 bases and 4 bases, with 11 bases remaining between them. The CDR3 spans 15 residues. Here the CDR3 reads CASSLDGGYGNTIYF. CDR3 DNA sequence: TGCGCCAGCAGCTTGGATGGGGGGTACGGAAACACCATATATTTT.

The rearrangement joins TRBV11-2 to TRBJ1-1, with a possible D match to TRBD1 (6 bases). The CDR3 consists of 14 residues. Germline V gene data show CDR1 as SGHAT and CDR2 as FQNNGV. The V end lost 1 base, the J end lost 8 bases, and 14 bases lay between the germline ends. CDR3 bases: TGTGCCAGCAGCTTAGCTTCCGGGACAAGAGAAGCTTTCTTT. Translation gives CASSLASGTREAFF.

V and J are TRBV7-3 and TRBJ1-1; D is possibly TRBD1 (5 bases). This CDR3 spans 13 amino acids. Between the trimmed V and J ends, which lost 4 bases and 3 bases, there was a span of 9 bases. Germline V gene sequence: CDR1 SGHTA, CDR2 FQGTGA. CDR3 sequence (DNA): TGTGCCAGCAGCTCCCAGGGCTACACTGAAGCTTTCTTT. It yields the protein CASSSQGYTEAFF.

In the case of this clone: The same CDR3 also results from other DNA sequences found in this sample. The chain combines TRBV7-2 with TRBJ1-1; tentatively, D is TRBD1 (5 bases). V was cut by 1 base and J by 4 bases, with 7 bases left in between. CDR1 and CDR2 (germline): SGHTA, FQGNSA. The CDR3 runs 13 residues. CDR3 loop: CASSLGGVTEAFF. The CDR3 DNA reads TGTGCCAGCAGCTTAGGGGGGGTCACTGAAGCTTTCTTT.

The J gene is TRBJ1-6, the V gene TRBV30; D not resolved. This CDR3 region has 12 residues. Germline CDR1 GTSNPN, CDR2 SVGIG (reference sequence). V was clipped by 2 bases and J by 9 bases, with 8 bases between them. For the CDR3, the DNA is TGTGCCTGGAGTTACGGGTTTTCACCCCTCCACTTT. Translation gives CAWSYGFSPLHF.

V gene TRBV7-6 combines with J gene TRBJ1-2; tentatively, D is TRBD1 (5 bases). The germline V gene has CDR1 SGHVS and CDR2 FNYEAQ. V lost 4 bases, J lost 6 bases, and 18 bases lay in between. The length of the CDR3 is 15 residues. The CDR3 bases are TGTGCCAGCAGCTCGGAGGGGAGTACCATCGATGGCTACACCTTC. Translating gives CASSSEGSTIDGYTF.

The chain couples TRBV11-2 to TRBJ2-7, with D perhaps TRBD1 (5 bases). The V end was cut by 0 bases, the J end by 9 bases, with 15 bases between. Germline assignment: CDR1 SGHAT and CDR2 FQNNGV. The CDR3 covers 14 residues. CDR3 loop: CASSLDHPAGSQYF. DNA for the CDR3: TGTGCCAGCAGCTTAGATCACCCCGCAGGGTCGCAGTACTTC.

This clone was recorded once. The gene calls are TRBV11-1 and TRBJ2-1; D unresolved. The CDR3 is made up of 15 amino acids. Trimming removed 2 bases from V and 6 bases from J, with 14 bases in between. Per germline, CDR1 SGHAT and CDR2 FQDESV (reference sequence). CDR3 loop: CASSLRVTKVNEQFF. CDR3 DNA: TGTGCCAGCAGCTTAAGAGTCACTAAAGTCAATGAGCAGTTCTTC.

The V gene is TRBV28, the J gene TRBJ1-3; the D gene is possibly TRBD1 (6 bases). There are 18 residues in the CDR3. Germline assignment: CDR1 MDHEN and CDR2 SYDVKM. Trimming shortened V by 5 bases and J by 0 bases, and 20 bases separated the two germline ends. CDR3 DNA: TGTGCCAGCAGTAACCCTTTAGGGGGGGGAATCTCTGGAAACACCATATATTTT. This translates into CASSNPLGGGISGNTIYF.

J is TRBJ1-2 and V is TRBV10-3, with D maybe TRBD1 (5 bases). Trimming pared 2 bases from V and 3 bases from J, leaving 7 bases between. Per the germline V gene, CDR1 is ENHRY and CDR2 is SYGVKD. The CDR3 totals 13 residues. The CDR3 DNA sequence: TGTGCCATCAGTGAGGGGGGGGACTATGGCTACACCTTC. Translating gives CAISEGGDYGYTF.

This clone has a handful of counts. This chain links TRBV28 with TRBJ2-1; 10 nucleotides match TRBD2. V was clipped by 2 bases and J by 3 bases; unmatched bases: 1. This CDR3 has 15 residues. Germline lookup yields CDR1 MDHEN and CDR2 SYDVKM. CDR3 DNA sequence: TGTGCCAGCAGTTTAGGGACTAGCGTCTACAATGAGCAGTTCTTC. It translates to CASSLGTSVYNEQFF.

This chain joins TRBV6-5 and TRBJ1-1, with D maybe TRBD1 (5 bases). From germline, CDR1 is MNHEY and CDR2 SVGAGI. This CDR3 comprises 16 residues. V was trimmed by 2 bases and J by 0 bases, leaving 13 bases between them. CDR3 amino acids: CASSYGATVLNTEAFF. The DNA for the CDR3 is TGTGCCAGCAGTTACGGGGCGACAGTATTGAACACTGAAGCTTTCTTT.

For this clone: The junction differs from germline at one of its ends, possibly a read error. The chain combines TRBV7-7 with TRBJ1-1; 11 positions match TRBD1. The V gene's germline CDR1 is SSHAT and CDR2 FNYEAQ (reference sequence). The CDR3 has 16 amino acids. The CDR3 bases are TGTGCTAGCAGCTTACCACATGCGGACAGGGGGCCTGAAGCTTTCTTT. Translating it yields CASSLPHADRGPEAFF.

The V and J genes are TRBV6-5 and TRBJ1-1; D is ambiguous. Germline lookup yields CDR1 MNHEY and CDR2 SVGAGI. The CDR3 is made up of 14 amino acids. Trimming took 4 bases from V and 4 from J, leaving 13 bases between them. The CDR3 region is CASSSRPSGTEAFF. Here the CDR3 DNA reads TGTGCCAGCAGTTCTCGACCGTCAGGCACTGAAGCTTTCTTT.

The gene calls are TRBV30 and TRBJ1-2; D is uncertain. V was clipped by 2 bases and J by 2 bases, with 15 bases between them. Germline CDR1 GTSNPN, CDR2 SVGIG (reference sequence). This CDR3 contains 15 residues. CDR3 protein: CAWSHQTKENYGYTF. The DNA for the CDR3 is TGTGCCTGGAGTCACCAAACAAAAGAAAACTATGGCTACACCTTC. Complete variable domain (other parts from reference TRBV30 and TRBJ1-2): SQTIHQWPATLVQPVGSPLSLECTVEGTSNPNLYWYRQAAGRGLQLLFYSVGIGQISSEVPQNLSASRPQDRQFILSSKKLLLSDSGFYLCAWSHQTKENYGYTFGSGTRLTVV.

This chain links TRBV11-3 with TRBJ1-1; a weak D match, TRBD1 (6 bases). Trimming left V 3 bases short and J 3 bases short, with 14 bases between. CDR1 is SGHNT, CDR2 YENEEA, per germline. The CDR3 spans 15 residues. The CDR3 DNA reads TGTGCCAGCAGCTTTACAGGGATCCCCTACACTGAAGCTTTCTTT. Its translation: CASSFTGIPYTEAFF.

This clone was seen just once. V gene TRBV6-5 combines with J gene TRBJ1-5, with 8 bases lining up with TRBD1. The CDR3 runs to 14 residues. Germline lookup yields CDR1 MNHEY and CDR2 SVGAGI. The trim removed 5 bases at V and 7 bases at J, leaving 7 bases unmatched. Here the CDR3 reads CASSRSGGGQPQHF. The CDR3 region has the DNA TGTGCCAGCAGTCGGTCAGGGGGCGGACAGCCCCAGCATTTT.

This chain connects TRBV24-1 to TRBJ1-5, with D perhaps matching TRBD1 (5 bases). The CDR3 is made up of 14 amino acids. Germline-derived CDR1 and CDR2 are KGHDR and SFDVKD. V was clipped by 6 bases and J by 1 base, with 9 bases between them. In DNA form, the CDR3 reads TGTGCCACCAGTCAGGGAGGAAGCAATCAGCCCCAGCATTTT. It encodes CATSQGGSNQPQHF.

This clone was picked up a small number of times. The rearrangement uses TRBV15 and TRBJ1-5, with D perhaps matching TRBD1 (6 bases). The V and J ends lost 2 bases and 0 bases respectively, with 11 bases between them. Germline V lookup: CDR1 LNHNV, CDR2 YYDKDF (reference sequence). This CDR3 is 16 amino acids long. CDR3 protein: CATSRTGGRSNQPQHF. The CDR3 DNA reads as TGTGCCACCAGCAGAACGGGGGGGCGTAGCAATCAGCCCCAGCATTTT.